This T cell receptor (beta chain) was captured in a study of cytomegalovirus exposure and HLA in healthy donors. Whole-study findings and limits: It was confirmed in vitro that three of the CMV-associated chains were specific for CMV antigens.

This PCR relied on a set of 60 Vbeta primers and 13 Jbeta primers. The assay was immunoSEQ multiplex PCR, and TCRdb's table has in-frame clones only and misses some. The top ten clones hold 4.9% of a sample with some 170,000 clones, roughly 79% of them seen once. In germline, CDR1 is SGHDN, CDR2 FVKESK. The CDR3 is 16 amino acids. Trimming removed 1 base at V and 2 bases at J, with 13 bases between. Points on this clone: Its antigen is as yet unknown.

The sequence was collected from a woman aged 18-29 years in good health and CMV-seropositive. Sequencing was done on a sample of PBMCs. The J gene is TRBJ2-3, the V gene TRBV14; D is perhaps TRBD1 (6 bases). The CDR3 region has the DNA TGTGCCAGCAGCCAAGCCCGACAGGCCTTCACAGATACGCAGTATTTT. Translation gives CASSQARQAFTDTQYF. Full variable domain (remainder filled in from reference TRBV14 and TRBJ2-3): EAGVTQFPSHSVIEKGQTVTLRCDPISGHDNLYWYRRVMGKEIKFLLHFVKESKQDESGMPNNRFLAERTGGTYSTLKVQPAELEDSGVYFCASSQARQAFTDTQYFGPGTRLTVL.